The 10 T cell receptor beta chains below were found in one sample sequenced in a study of blood T cells in healthy people across ages. Combining a sample-barcoded 5' primer with a J-beta primer mix, a second PCR ran for about 7 to 12 cycles. TCRdb passed the 5' RACE reads through MiXCR, listing each CDR3 protein once. The data hold some 1.6 million distinct CDR3 sequences, with about 35% observed a single time. Sequencing was performed on blood. All receptors derive from a woman aged 30 to 39 in good health.

This clonotype was counted between two and nine times. V is TRBV29-1 and J is TRBJ1-1; a possible D gene is TRBD1 (5 bases). The CDR3 loop spans 12 amino acids. V was shortened by 6 bases and J by 6 bases, with 14 bases between the two germline ends. Looked up from germline, CDR1 is SQVTM and CDR2 is ANQGSEA. CDR3 amino acids: CSVFSEGAEAFF. CDR3 DNA: TGCAGCGTCTTTTCAGAAGGGGCTGAAGCTTTCTTT.

This clonotype came up many times. V and J are TRBV29-1 and TRBJ2-3, with 9 bases fitting TRBD2. V was pared by 8 bases and J by 6 bases, with 12 bases of the junction left unmatched. The CDR3 is made up of 14 amino acids. Germline V gene data show CDR1 as SQVTM and CDR2 as ANQGSEA. DNA of the CDR3: TGCAGCTCCTCAGCGGGGGGCTCCGCGGATACGCAGTATTTT. Its protein is CSSSAGGSADTQYF.

The rearrangement uses TRBV6-5 and TRBJ1-1, with 9 bases lining up with TRBD1. After removal of 6 bases from V and 3 bases from J, the junction contained 5 bases not matched to a gene. There are 14 residues in the CDR3. The germline V gene encodes CDR1 MNHEY and CDR2 SVGAGI. The CDR3 coding sequence is TGTGCCAGCAGCCACAGGGGGCTTTACACTGAAGCTTTCTTT. It is translated as CASSHRGLYTEAFF.

The chain couples TRBV20-1 to TRBJ1-1; possibly TRBD1 for D (5 bases). Germline assignment: CDR1 DFQATT and CDR2 SNEGSKA (reference sequence). CDR3 length equals 16 residues. V lost 0 bases, J lost 10 bases, and 24 bases lay in between. DNA of the CDR3: TGCAGTGCTAGAGATCCTATGGGACCAGCCGGCAGTGGAGCTTTCTTT. This translates into CSARDPMGPAGSGAFF.

This clonotype was observed a handful of times. The chain uses TRBV28 and TRBJ1-2; D uncertain. CDR1 is MDHEN, CDR2 SYDVKM, per germline. The CDR3 sequence is 15 residues long. V lost 4 bases and J 0 bases, leaving 12 bases between the germline ends. The DNA for the CDR3 is TGTGCCAGCAGTTCCCCCGGCCACCCTAACTATGGCTACACCTTC. Protein product: CASSSPGHPNYGYTF.

The rearrangement links TRBV6-5 to TRBJ2-6, with 7 bases matching TRBD1. The J segment lost 0 bases and the V segment lost 2 bases, leaving 7 bases of the junction unmatched. The CDR3 runs to 18 residues. Per germline, CDR1 MNHEY and CDR2 SVGAGI. The CDR3, as DNA: TGTGCCAGCAGTTACCGTCCCGGGACAGTCTCTGGGGCCAACGTCCTGACTTTC. This encodes CASSYRPGTVSGANVLTF.

The genes are TRBV9 and TRBJ2-1, with 10 bases fitting TRBD2. This CDR3 has 16 residues. CDR1 is SGDLS, CDR2 YYNGEE, per germline. Trimming at V came to 4 bases and at J to 7 bases, leaving 11 bases not matched to a gene. The CDR3 loop is CASSIARAGGQNEQFF. DNA for the CDR3: TGTGCCAGCAGCATAGCCAGAGCGGGGGGGCAGAATGAGCAGTTCTTC.

This chain uses TRBV6-5 with TRBJ2-3; D gene uncertain. V was clipped by 8 bases and J by 4 bases, with 13 bases between them. Germline assignment: CDR1 MNHEY and CDR2 SVGAGI. The CDR3 is made up of 13 amino acids. The CDR3 protein is CASFSRWADTQYF. The DNA for the CDR3 is TGTGCCAGCTTTTCCCGCTGGGCAGATACGCAGTATTTT.

The table lists this clonotype with a few counts. The chain recombines TRBV27 with TRBJ1-6; 7 bases are a match to TRBD1. The trim removed 3 bases at V and 7 bases at J, leaving 9 bases unmatched. Germline lookup yields CDR1 MNHEY and CDR2 SMNVEV (reference sequence). CDR3 length: 16 residues. Here the CDR3 reads CASSLEQGNGNSPLHF. The CDR3 DNA is TGTGCCAGCAGTTTGGAACAGGGGAATGGAAATTCACCCCTCCACTTT.

The count of this clonotype is one. The junction shows a germline mismatch at one end, possibly a read error. This chain connects TRBV24-1 to TRBJ2-7, with D possibly matching TRBD1 (8 bases). The CDR3 runs to 14 residues. The germline CDR1 and CDR2 sequences are KGHDR and SFDVKD. CDR3 DNA: TGTACCACCAGTGCCGGACAGGGAGGGTACGAGCAGTACTTC. Translating it yields CTTSAGQGGYEQYF.